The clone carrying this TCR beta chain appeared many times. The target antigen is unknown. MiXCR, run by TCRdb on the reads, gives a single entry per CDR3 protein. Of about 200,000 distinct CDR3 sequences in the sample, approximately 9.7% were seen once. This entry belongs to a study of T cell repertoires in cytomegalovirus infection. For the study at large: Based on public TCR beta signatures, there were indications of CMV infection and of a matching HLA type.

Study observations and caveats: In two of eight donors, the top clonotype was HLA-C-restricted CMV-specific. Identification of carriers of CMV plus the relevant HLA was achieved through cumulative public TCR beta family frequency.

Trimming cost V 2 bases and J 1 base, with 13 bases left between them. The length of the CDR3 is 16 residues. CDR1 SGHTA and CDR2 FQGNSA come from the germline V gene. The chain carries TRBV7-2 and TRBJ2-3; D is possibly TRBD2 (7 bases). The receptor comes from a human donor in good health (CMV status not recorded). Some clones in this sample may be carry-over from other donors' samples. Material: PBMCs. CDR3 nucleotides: TGTGCCAGCAGCTTAAGGGGGAGGGTGGGCACAGATACGCAGTATTTT. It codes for CASSLRGRVGTDTQYF.